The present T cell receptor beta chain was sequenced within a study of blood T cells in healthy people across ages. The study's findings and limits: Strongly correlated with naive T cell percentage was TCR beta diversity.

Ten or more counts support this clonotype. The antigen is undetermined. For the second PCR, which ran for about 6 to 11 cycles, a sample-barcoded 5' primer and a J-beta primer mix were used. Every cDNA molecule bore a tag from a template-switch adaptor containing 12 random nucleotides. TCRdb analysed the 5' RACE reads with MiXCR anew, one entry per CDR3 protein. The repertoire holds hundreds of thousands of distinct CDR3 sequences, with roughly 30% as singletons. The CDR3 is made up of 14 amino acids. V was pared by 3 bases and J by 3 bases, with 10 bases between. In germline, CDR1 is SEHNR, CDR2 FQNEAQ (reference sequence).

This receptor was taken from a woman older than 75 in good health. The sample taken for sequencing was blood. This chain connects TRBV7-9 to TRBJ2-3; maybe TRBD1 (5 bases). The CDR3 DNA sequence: TGTGCCAGCAGCTTCCATAGGGGAACAGATACGCAGTATTTT. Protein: CASSFHRGTDTQYF.